The present T cell receptor beta chain was sequenced within a study of cytomegalovirus exposure and HLA in healthy donors. Study-wide background: About 77 million unique TCRs from HLA-typed donors made up an early data release.

Healthy bone marrow donors made up the donor group. The CDR3 contains 15 residues. Trimming took 2 bases from V and 4 from J; bases not matched to a gene: 6. Germline CDR1 reads GTSNPN; CDR2 reads SVGIG (reference sequence). PCR amplification relied on 60 Vbeta primers (plus 13 Jbeta primers). Data came from immunoSEQ multiplex PCR; TCRdb stores just in-frame clones and leaves some out. Of about 120,000 clones in the sample, over 65% are singletons; the top ten hold about 0.92%. This chain joins TRBV30 and TRBJ1-4; 8 bases are shared with TRBD1. The TCR originated in a young woman in good health and CMV-seronegative. The source material was PBMCs. The CDR3 here is CAWSYGQGGNEKLFF. CDR3 nucleotides: TGTGCCTGGAGTTATGGACAGGGTGGTAATGAAAAACTGTTTTTT.